This TCR beta chain was sequenced for a study of post-analysis software for immune sequencing data. Study at large: Relapsing-remitting, secondary progressive and progressive-relapsing forms of multiple sclerosis all featured among disease courses.

cDNA libraries of TCR beta carried unique molecular identifiers. T cells, roughly 0.95 to 10 million of them, yielded some 540,000 cDNA molecules. MiXCR, applied by TCRdb to the PCR reads, yields one record per CDR3 protein. The repertoire holds 500,000 to 600,000 distinct CDR3 sequences, with 44% as singletons. Regarding the study as a whole: Higher frequency in patients than in controls was seen for roughly 5 TRBV segments, with TRBV5-6, TRBV5-1 and TRBV20-1 among them. F measure clustering grouped samples strongly by preparation batch. Normalized Chao1 diversity was significantly lower in multiple sclerosis patients than in controls.

Trimming left V 10 bases short and J 3 bases short, with 14 bases between. CDR3 size: 13 residues. CDR1 is MNHNY, CDR2 SVGAGI, per germline (reference sequence). On this clonotype itself: Its matching antigen is unknown.

This sequence was found in a girl between 5 and 17 years old with multiple sclerosis. The genes are TRBV6-6 and TRBJ2-3, with D perhaps assigned TRBD1 or TRBD2 (5 bases each). The sequencing input was blood. Written as DNA, the CDR3 is TGTGCCACCACGGGGCCAAGGACAGATACGCAGTATTTT. This encodes CATTGPRTDTQYF.